This T cell receptor (beta chain) was sequenced for a study of early T cells in non-severe SARS-CoV-2 infection (dated by TCRdb to the early 2020s). Describing the broader study: TCR sequencing used bulk RNA from unsorted whole blood, so alpha and beta chains could not be paired. Points the paper makes about the study in general: VDJdb matching was skewed toward anti-spike CD8 responses and likely underestimated virus-specific expansions, missing private and CD4 specificities.

Comments on this clonotype: Its antigen is unknown. Qualities for individual bases were not recorded, and no much larger clone is one base off.

Libraries came from 5' RACE. The sequencer was a NextSeq 500. In the TCR library protocol, unique molecular identifiers were attached to individual cDNA molecules to correct for PCR bias and sequencing error. Sequencing covered both TCR alpha and beta chains, and within each sample the abundances of alpha and beta sequences were tightly co-correlated. Processing in the source paper ran as follows. Decombinator V4 was used to annotate the V gene, J gene and CDR3 of the TCR sequences. TCRs were defined as expanded if a significant change between any two time points was detected under a Poisson model with p below 0.0001. TCR abundances were normalised to the total number of TCRs sequenced per sample and were expressed as counts per million. TRAV1-2 paired with TRAJ12, TRAJ20 or TRAJ33 defined MAIT TCRs, while TRAV10 paired with TRAJ18 defined iNKT TCRs. VDJdb, accessed 1 November 2021, was searched for CMV, EBV and SARS-CoV-2 annotated TCRs, with TCRs annotated for multiple antigens excluded. TCRdb trimmed public reads at Q25 via fastp, called clones via MiXCR and kept in-frame beta chains. Each record represents a unique CDR3 protein, reported with the most common genes and DNA among its rows. The V and J calls and clone size come from TCRdb's table, not from the authors' own analysis. Across this sample there are under 140,000 distinct CDR3 sequences, with over 9.5% seen only once. 3.5% to 4% of the sample lies in the top ten.

A case-control design nested within a healthcare worker cohort in London, UK, was used, with weekly nasopharyngeal swab PCR tests and blood sampling performed. Healthcare workers were recruited between 23 and 31 March 2020, during the week of the UK lockdown, and were followed weekly for up to about 15 weeks. The germline V gene encodes CDR1 SEHNR and CDR2 FQNEAQ (reference sequence). The CDR3 measures 15 amino acids from cysteine to phenylalanine. Kept here is only the CDR3 DNA, which spans 45 bases and is read in frame from base 1. V is shortened by 2 bases, J by 0 bases, and the region joining them spans 10 bases.

The sample was whole blood, taken at baseline. The V and J segments used are TRBV7-9 and TRBJ1-1; the D gene cannot be resolved reliably. This sequence was found in an adult who was a healthcare worker with PCR-confirmed SARS-CoV-2 infection or an uninfected control (not recorded which). CDR3 reads: CASSLSRVLNTEAFF. The sequence in DNA is TGTGCCAGCAGCTTATCAAGGGTCCTGAACACTGAAGCTTTCTTT.